The 21 T cell receptor beta chains in this list originate from one sample, sequenced in a study of graft-versus-host responses after intestinal transplantation. Profiling relied on immunoSEQ multiplex PCR, and the TCRdb table lists in-frame clones only, not all of them. The data hold nearly 25,000 clones, with roughly 43% observed a single time. The sequencing used alloreactive CD4+ T cells from a mixed lymphocyte reaction culture, collected before intestinal transplant. Subset here: CFSE-low proliferating T cells sorted from roughly 6-day pre-transplant mixed lymphocyte reaction (GvH or HvG direction). These receptors originate from a human patient who received an intestinal transplant.

The chain is built from TRBV2 and TRBJ1-2, with D perhaps TRBD1 (5 bases). This CDR3 region has 13 residues. Germline V CDR1 and CDR2: SNHLY, FYNNEI. The V end was cut by 6 bases, the J end by 4 bases, with 12 bases between. CDR3 residues: CASSETVFYGYTF. The CDR3 DNA follows: TGTGCCAGCAGCGAGACAGTCTTCTATGGCTACACCTTC.

The chain employs TRBV7-9 and TRBJ2-5, with 15 positions matching TRBD2. CDR1 SEHNR and CDR2 FQNEAQ come from the germline V gene (reference sequence). Unmatched junction bases numbered 14, after V lost 5 bases and J lost 4 bases. The CDR3 sequence is 19 residues long. The CDR3 region is CASSNSPWTSGGARETQYF. The CDR3 coding sequence is TGTGCCAGCAGCAATAGTCCTTGGACTAGCGGGGGGGCGCGAGAGACCCAGTACTTC. Filled out from reference TRBV7-9 and TRBJ2-5, the complete variable domain reads DTGVSQNPRHKITKRGQNVTFRCDPISEHNRLYWYRQTLGQGPEFLTYFQNEAQLEKSRLLSDRFSAERPKGSFSTLEIQRTEQGDSAMYLCASSNSPWTSGGARETQYFGPGTRLLVL.

This clone was counted only a few times. The CDR3 loop is CASSFFYLDRGYNSPLHF. CDR3 nucleotides: TGCGCCAGCAGCTTCTTCTATCTGGACAGGGGATACAATTCACCCCTCCACTTT. This chain connects TRBV5-1 to TRBJ1-6, with 9 positions matching TRBD1. V shed 2 bases and J 7 bases; nucleotides not matched to a gene: 13. There are 18 residues in the CDR3. Looked up from germline, CDR1 is SGHRS and CDR2 is YFSETQ.

In its sample, this clone was seen a few times. This chain uses TRBV2 with TRBJ1-1; TRBD1 is a possible D gene (6 bases). Germline V gives CDR1 SNHLY, CDR2 FYNNEI. V was pared by 6 bases and J by 6 bases, with 23 bases between. There are 16 residues in the CDR3. The CDR3 reads CASRAVLGQFNSEAFF. DNA of the CDR3: TGTGCCAGCAGGGCTGTACTCGGACAGTTTAACTCTGAAGCTTTCTTT.

This clone was picked up one time. The chain links TRBV27 to TRBJ1-4; no reliable D call. The CDR3 spans 14 residues. Germline-derived CDR1 and CDR2 are MNHEY and SMNVEV (reference sequence). Between the trimmed V and J ends, which lost 3 bases and 0 bases, there was a span of 5 bases. CDR3 coding DNA: TGTGCCAGCAGTTTCGGTGCAACTAATGAAAAACTGTTTTTT. Translated: CASSFGATNEKLFF. The variable domain in full, completed from reference TRBV27 and TRBJ1-4, reads EAQVTQNPRYLITVTGKKLTVTCSQNMNHEYMSWYRQDPGLGLRQIYYSMNVEVTDKGDVPEGYKVSRKEKRNFPLILESPSPNQTSLYFCASSFGATNEKLFFGSGTQLSVL.

This clone appeared a few times. The J gene is TRBJ1-1, the V gene TRBV7-2; 9 nucleotides agree with TRBD1. CDR3 length equals 14 residues. V gave up 8 bases and J gave up 4 bases; unmatched junction bases: 8. Germline CDR1 is SGHTA and CDR2 is FQGNSA. The CDR3, as DNA: TGTGCCAGCTGCCGGAGGACAGGGGTCACTGAAGCTTTCTTT. It is translated as CASCRRTGVTEAFF.

In its sample, this clone was seen a few times. The chain employs TRBV30 and TRBJ1-2, with 11 bases aligning to TRBD1. This CDR3 contains 16 residues. CDR1 GTSNPN and CDR2 SVGIG come from the germline V gene (reference sequence). The V segment lost 3 bases and the J segment 2 bases; nucleotides outside the gene matches: 8. CDR3 protein: CAWRGPGQGGNYGYTF. The CDR3 DNA reads TGTGCCTGGAGAGGACCGGGACAGGGGGGAAACTATGGCTACACCTTC.

This clone was recorded only once. The DNA of the CDR3 is TGCGCCAGCCGGTTTGCTGCTGGGACAGTTAAAGAGACCCAGTACTTC. Translation: CASRFAAGTVKETQYF. The chain uses TRBV5-1 and TRBJ2-5, with 7 bases that match TRBD1. The germline V gene encodes CDR1 SGHRS and CDR2 YFSETQ. The CDR3 has 16 residues. V lost 7 bases and J lost 3; bases outside the gene matches: 15.

The genes are TRBV7-9 and TRBJ1-6; possibly TRBD1 for D (5 bases). The CDR3 sequence is 15 residues long. Trimming took 5 bases from V and 10 from J, leaving 18 bases between them. Per germline, CDR1 SEHNR and CDR2 FQNEAQ (reference sequence). The CDR3 nucleotides read TGTGCCAGCAGCACCGACGGGGGAAGGATCTCACCCCTCCACTTT. Its translation is CASSTDGGRISPLHF.

This clone came up a few times. The chain combines TRBV4-2 with TRBJ2-3; tentatively, D is TRBD2 (7 bases). V was clipped by 4 bases and J by 6 bases, with 14 bases between them. The CDR3 sequence is 14 residues long. CDR1 is LGHNA, CDR2 YNFKEQ, per germline. The CDR3 loop is CASSLGGPGDTQYF. The CDR3 DNA reads TGTGCCAGCAGCCTGGGGGGGCCGGGGGATACGCAGTATTTT.

This clone was seen a few times. This chain links TRBV5-1 with TRBJ2-5, with D maybe TRBD2 (5 bases). Germline V gene data show CDR1 as SGHRS and CDR2 as YFSETQ. Trimming stripped 0 bases from V and 4 bases from J, with 10 bases between. The CDR3 has 14 amino acids. CDR3: CASSLGARAETQYF. CDR3 DNA: TGCGCCAGCAGCTTGGGTGCGCGGGCAGAGACCCAGTACTTC.

This chain joins TRBV30 and TRBJ1-3; D unclear. In germline, CDR1 is GTSNPN, CDR2 SVGIG (reference sequence). V was trimmed by 3 bases and J by 0 bases, leaving 9 bases between them. This CDR3 spans 14 amino acids. Here the CDR3 reads CAWRSLSSGNTIYF. The CDR3, as DNA: TGTGCCTGGAGGTCACTCTCCTCTGGAAACACCATATATTTT. Supplemented by reference TRBV30 and TRBJ1-3, the full variable domain reads SQTIHQWPATLVQPVGSPLSLECTVEGTSNPNLYWYRQAAGRGLQLLFYSVGIGQISSEVPQNLSASRPQDRQFILSSKKLLLSDSGFYLCAWRSLSSGNTIYFGEGSWLTVV.

In DNA form, the CDR3 reads TGCGCCAGCAGCCAACAGGGTGGTAGCAATCAGCCCCAGCATTTT. This sequence encodes CASSQQGGSNQPQHF. The rearrangement joins TRBV4-1 to TRBJ1-5; possible D gene TRBD1, 5 bases. CDR1 is MGHRA, CDR2 YSYEKL, per germline. This CDR3 spans 15 amino acids. Trimming left V 2 bases short and J 0 bases short, with 8 bases between.

The sample holds a few counts of this clone. The chain has TRBV18 and TRBJ1-1; 11 nucleotides align to TRBD1. CDR1 KGHSH and CDR2 LQKENI come from the germline V gene. V gave up 1 base and J gave up 5 bases; unmatched junction bases: 12. CDR3 length: 18 amino acids. The CDR3 nucleotides read TGTGCCAGCTCACCACTAGGCTATTTGGGACAGGGGGGGACTGAAGCTTTCTTT. Protein: CASSPLGYLGQGGTEAFF.

Turning to this clone: The same CDR3 arises from other DNA sequences in this sample as well. The chain employs TRBV30 and TRBJ1-1, with D unclear. The V and J ends lost 2 bases and 7 bases respectively, with 11 bases between them. This CDR3 is 12 amino acids long. Germline values: CDR1 GTSNPN, CDR2 SVGIG (reference sequence). CDR3 sequence (DNA): TGTGCCTGGAGTTTAATGGCTTTTGAAGCTTTCTTT. Amino acid sequence: CAWSLMAFEAFF.

This chain connects TRBV28 to TRBJ1-2, with TRBD1 identical over 7 bases. V lost 5 bases and J lost 3; bases outside the gene matches: 3. The CDR3 length is 13 residues. Germline loops: CDR1 MDHEN, CDR2 SYDVKM. For the CDR3, the DNA is TGTGCCAGCAGTCAAGACAGGGACTATGGCTACACCTTC. This translates into CASSQDRDYGYTF.

V gene TRBV7-2 combines with J gene TRBJ2-6; D unresolved. Germline V gives CDR1 SGHTA, CDR2 FQGNSA. The V and J ends lost 1 base and 4 bases respectively, with 8 bases between them. This CDR3 is 15 amino acids long. In DNA form, the CDR3 reads TGTGCCAGCAGCTTAGATTTACACGGGGCCAACGTCCTGACTTTC. Its protein is CASSLDLHGANVLTF.

This clone was counted a few times. The V and J genes are TRBV5-1 and TRBJ2-1; TRBD2 aligns across 10 bases. This CDR3 contains 16 residues. Germline-derived CDR1 and CDR2 are SGHRS and YFSETQ. Germline trimming cut 0 bases from V and 9 bases from J; bases unmatched to any gene: 9. CDR3 nucleotides: TGCGCCAGCAGCTTGGTACCTAGCGGGAGATCCTCTGAGCAGTTCTTC. Amino acids: CASSLVPSGRSSEQFF.

V and J are TRBV15 and TRBJ2-3; 7 bases are shared with TRBD1. The trim removed 6 bases at V and 6 bases at J, leaving 15 bases unmatched. The CDR3 runs 16 residues. Germline lookup yields CDR1 LNHNV and CDR2 YYDKDF (reference sequence). In nucleotides, the CDR3 is TGTGCCACCAGACCGACAGGGTCGGGACGTGGTGATACGCAGTATTTT. Residues: CATRPTGSGRGDTQYF.

The chain links TRBV4-3 to TRBJ1-3; 8 bases fit TRBD1. V shed 1 base and J 0 bases; nucleotides not matched to a gene: 5. There are 17 residues in the CDR3. The V gene's germline CDR1 is LGHNA and CDR2 YSLEER. The CDR3 here is CASSQGFTGGSGNTIYF. The CDR3, as DNA: TGCGCCAGCAGCCAAGGCTTTACAGGGGGCTCTGGAAACACCATATATTTT.

V and J are TRBV7-3 and TRBJ2-1; D might be TRBD1 (6 bases). Per the germline V gene, CDR1 is SGHTA and CDR2 is FQGTGA. This CDR3 has 13 amino acids. V dropped 5 bases and J dropped 8 bases, with 13 bases sitting between them. CDR3 bases: TGTGCCAGCAGCCCCGGACAGTTGGATGAGCAGTTCTTC. It specifies CASSPGQLDEQFF.